Below, 26 T cell receptor beta chains from the same sample are listed, as sequenced in a study of T cell changes during pregnancy in multiple sclerosis. Clones were sequenced by immunoSEQ multiplex PCR, and TCRdb holds only the in-frame ones, with some missing. The repertoire holds around 33,000 clones, with roughly nine tenths as singletons. Sample: CD4+ T cells from peripheral blood mononuclear cells, taken after pregnancy. Receptor source: a female donor with multiple sclerosis, enrolled in a pregnancy study.

The chain joins TRBV7-7 to TRBJ2-5, with a possible D match to TRBD1 (5 bases). Germline loops: CDR1 SSHAT, CDR2 FNYEAQ (reference sequence). The CDR3 contains 13 residues. With 1 base removed from V and 5 bases from J, the gap between germline ends came to 8 bases. DNA of the CDR3: TGTGCCAGCAGCTTAGGCAGGGCTGAGACCCAGTACTTC. Translating it yields CASSLGRAETQYF. Variable domain in full (rest from reference TRBV7-7 and TRBJ2-5): GAGVSQSPRYKVTKRGQDVTLRCDPISSHATLYWYQQALGQGPEFLTYFNYEAQPDKSGLPSDRFSAERPEGSISTLTIQRTEQRDSAMYRCASSLGRAETQYFGPGTRLLVL.

This clone was detected once. J is TRBJ1-1 and V is TRBV15; D gene unclear. The V and J ends lost 0 bases and 1 base respectively, with 9 bases between them. Germline CDR1 reads LNHNV; CDR2 reads YYDKDF (reference sequence). The CDR3 totals 15 residues. In DNA, the CDR3 is TGTGCCACCAGCAGAGATGGAGACGGGAACACTGAAGCTTTCTTT. Translating gives CATSRDGDGNTEAFF.

This sequence joins TRBV29-1 and TRBJ1-3; D ambiguous. V lost 2 bases, J lost 4 bases, and 9 bases lay in between. Germline CDR1 reads SQVTM; CDR2 reads ANQGSEA. The CDR3 has 13 residues. CDR3 residues: CSVETSAGNTIYF. The CDR3, as DNA: TGCAGCGTTGAAACGAGTGCGGGAAACACCATATATTTT.

V gene TRBV9 combines with J gene TRBJ2-7; 9 nucleotides match TRBD2. V trimming: 0 bases; J trimming: 4 bases; junction bases outside the gene matches: 8. The CDR3 is 16 amino acids. The V gene's germline CDR1 is SGDLS and CDR2 YYNGEE. CDR3 DNA sequence: TGTGCCAGCAGCGTAGAGGGGCGGGGGGGCATTTACGAGCAGTACTTC. As protein: CASSVEGRGGIYEQYF.

The chain employs TRBV2 and TRBJ1-1; TRBD1 aligns across 9 bases. The germline gives CDR1 SNHLY, CDR2 FYNNEI. The ends lost 5 bases at V and 1 base at J; junction bases unmatched: 5. The CDR3 spans 15 residues. The CDR3 coding sequence is TGTGCCAGCAGTACCCCGGGACAGGGGAACACTGAAGCTTTCTTT. Residues: CASSTPGQGNTEAFF.

The chain couples TRBV7-3 to TRBJ2-2; D remains ambiguous. The CDR3 loop spans 15 amino acids. The V gene's germline CDR1 is SGHTA and CDR2 FQGTGA. With 0 bases removed from V and 0 bases from J, the gap between germline ends came to 5 bases. The CDR3: CASSLTTSNTGELFF. In DNA form, the CDR3 reads TGTGCCAGCAGCTTAACGACATCGAACACCGGGGAGCTGTTTTTT.

The rearrangement joins TRBV27 to TRBJ2-5; D may be TRBD2 (5 bases). The CDR3 covers 13 residues. From germline, CDR1 is MNHEY and CDR2 SMNVEV (reference sequence). The germline V and J ends were trimmed by 2 bases and 9 bases, with 13 bases remaining between them. Written as DNA, the CDR3 is TGTGCCAGCAGTTTAGGGCGGTCCGGGGCCCAGTACTTC. Protein: CASSLGRSGAQYF.

In this sample, this clone turned up a few times. The chain employs TRBV19 and TRBJ1-6, with a possible D match to TRBD1 (5 bases). V was shortened by 2 bases and J by 2 bases, with 10 bases between the two germline ends. Germline V gene sequence: CDR1 LNHDA, CDR2 SQIVND (reference sequence). The CDR3 sequence is 16 residues long. The chain's CDR3 is CASSITGEAYNSPLHF. The CDR3 DNA is TGTGCCAGTAGTATAACAGGCGAAGCCTATAATTCACCCCTCCACTTT.

This chain joins TRBV29-1 and TRBJ2-1; D gene uncertain. The germline V and J ends were trimmed by 6 bases and 4 bases, with 13 bases remaining between them. Germline CDR1 SQVTM, CDR2 ANQGSEA. CDR3 length: 13 residues. The CDR3 reads CSVLKPLYNEQFF. The CDR3 nucleotides read TGCAGCGTCCTAAAACCCCTTTACAATGAGCAGTTCTTC.

V gene TRBV4-1 combines with J gene TRBJ2-7; possibly TRBD1 for D (6 bases). V gave up 3 bases and J gave up 3 bases, with 15 bases separating them. Germline CDR1 MGHRA, CDR2 YSYEKL. The length of the CDR3 is 15 residues. The CDR3 sequence is CASSHPPQGFYEQYF. DNA for the CDR3: TGCGCCAGCAGCCACCCCCCTCAGGGGTTCTACGAGCAGTACTTC.

This chain links TRBV5-6 with TRBJ2-7; D perhaps matches TRBD1 (6 bases). Looked up from germline, CDR1 is SGHDT and CDR2 is YYEEEE. The CDR3 runs 12 residues. V dropped 4 bases and J dropped 6 bases, with 11 bases sitting between them. The DNA for the CDR3 is TGTGCCAGCAGCCCGCAGGGGTTCGAGCAGTACTTC. Translated: CASSPQGFEQYF.

The V call is TRBV7-9, the J call TRBJ1-1; a possible D gene is TRBD1 (5 bases). Deletions cut 5 bases from V and 3 bases from J, with 13 bases between. The germline CDR1 and CDR2 sequences are SEHNR and FQNEAQ (reference sequence). The CDR3 contains 14 residues. DNA of the CDR3: TGTGCCAGCAGCCCAGGGTCCATCGACACTGAAGCTTTCTTT. This encodes CASSPGSIDTEAFF.

The chain carries TRBV18 and TRBJ1-5; 8 bases agree with TRBD1. Trimming at V came to 2 bases and at J to 2 bases, leaving 8 bases not matched to a gene. CDR1 KGHSH and CDR2 LQKENI come from the germline V gene. The CDR3 totals 17 residues. Written as DNA, the CDR3 is TGTGCCAGCTCACCAAGTATTGACAGGGGAGGCAATCAGCCCCAGCATTTT. Protein sequence: CASSPSIDRGGNQPQHF.

V usage is TRBV6-5 and J usage is TRBJ1-2; tentative D call: TRBD1 (6 bases). The ends were cut back, 0 bases at V and 4 bases at J, with 15 bases in the middle. The CDR3 loop spans 16 amino acids. Per germline, CDR1 MNHEY and CDR2 SVGAGI. The CDR3 region has the DNA TGTGCCAGCAGTTACTCCATACAGGGCGCCTTCTATGGCTACACCTTC. Its translation: CASSYSIQGAFYGYTF.

This rearrangement joins TRBV10-3 to TRBJ1-5; D is perhaps TRBD1 (5 bases). V dropped 5 bases and J dropped 0 bases, with 5 bases sitting between them. Germline assignment: CDR1 ENHRY and CDR2 SYGVKD. CDR3 length: 13 amino acids. The CDR3 spells CAISTGSNQPQHF. CDR3 nucleotide sequence: TGTGCCATCAGTACAGGTAGCAATCAGCCCCAGCATTTT.

This chain joins TRBV15 and TRBJ2-4; 9 bases are shared with TRBD1. The CDR3 spans 16 residues. J lost 2 bases, V lost 5 bases, and 7 bases had no gene match. CDR1 LNHNV and CDR2 YYDKDF come from the germline V gene (reference sequence). The CDR3 DNA sequence: TGTGCCACCAGCGGGGACAGGGTATCAACCAAAAACATTCAGTACTTC. Residues: CATSGDRVSTKNIQYF.

CDR3 sequence (DNA): TGCAGCGCCAGACTAGCACGGTACGAGCAGTACTTC. Amino acids: CSARLARYEQYF. V gene TRBV29-1 combines with J gene TRBJ2-7, with 7 nucleotides matching TRBD2. CDR3 size: 12 residues. Germline assignment: CDR1 SQVTM and CDR2 ANQGSEA. V gave up 7 bases and J gave up 4 bases; unmatched junction bases: 7.

The chain joins TRBV29-1 to TRBJ2-3; no clear D gene. Germline loops: CDR1 SQVTM, CDR2 ANQGSEA. The CDR3 loop spans 11 amino acids. The V end lost 6 bases, the J end lost 1 base, and 5 bases lay between the germline ends. The CDR3 nucleotides are TGCAGCGTCCCGGGCACAGATACGCAGTATTTT. Translation: CSVPGTDTQYF.

The V and J genes are TRBV30 and TRBJ2-3; 9 nucleotides match TRBD2. V lost 3 bases and J lost 2; bases outside the gene matches: 15. This CDR3 is built from 18 residues. Germline lookup yields CDR1 GTSNPN and CDR2 SVGIG (reference sequence). The CDR3 DNA follows: TGTGCCTGGAGCCATGTACCGACTAGCGGCCTCAACACAGATACGCAGTATTTT. Its protein product is CAWSHVPTSGLNTDTQYF. Combining the CDR3 with reference TRBV30 and TRBJ2-3 gives the whole variable domain SQTIHQWPATLVQPVGSPLSLECTVEGTSNPNLYWYRQAAGRGLQLLFYSVGIGQISSEVPQNLSASRPQDRQFILSSKKLLLSDSGFYLCAWSHVPTSGLNTDTQYFGPGTRLTVL.

The chain is built from TRBV19 and TRBJ2-1; 10 positions agree with TRBD2. CDR1 and CDR2 from the germline V gene are LNHDA and SQIVND (reference sequence). CDR3 length: 15 amino acids. Trimming removed 6 bases from V and 7 bases from J; junction bases left unmatched: 9. In nucleotides, the CDR3 is TGTGCCAGTAGAGTTAGCGGGGGGTGGGGGAATGAGCAGTTCTTC. Its translation is CASRVSGGWGNEQFF. The whole variable domain, remainder taken from reference TRBV19 and TRBJ2-1, is DGGITQSPKYLFRKEGQNVTLSCEQNLNHDAMYWYRQDPGQGLRLIYYSQIVNDFQKGDIAEGYSVSREKKESFPLTVTSAQKNPTAFYLCASRVSGGWGNEQFFGPGTRLTVL.

The chain joins TRBV6-6 to TRBJ2-2; unclear D gene. The V and J ends lost 2 bases and 4 bases respectively, with 8 bases between them. The CDR3 sequence is 14 residues long. Per germline, CDR1 MNHNY and CDR2 SVGAGI (reference sequence). Written as DNA, the CDR3 is TGTGCCAGCAGTTACACTTCATCCACCGGGGAGCTGTTTTTT. Residues: CASSYTSSTGELFF.

The chain uses TRBV29-1 and TRBJ1-2, with 10 positions matching TRBD1. CDR3 length: 14 residues. Germline lookup yields CDR1 SQVTM and CDR2 ANQGSEA. The J segment lost 4 bases and the V segment lost 1 base, leaving 3 bases of the junction unmatched. Here the CDR3 reads CSVEGGQGVYGYTF. CDR3 coding DNA: TGCAGCGTTGAAGGAGGACAGGGGGTCTATGGCTACACCTTC.

This clone has a single count. The chain has TRBV2 and TRBJ2-3, with 7 bases that match TRBD1. The CDR3 totals 16 residues. With 3 bases clipped from V and 6 bases from J, the junction kept 12 bases outside the gene matches. Germline CDR1 and CDR2: SNHLY and FYNNEI. The CDR3 DNA reads TGTGCCAGCAGTGATTTGGACAGGACGGTCACGGATACGCAGTATTTT. It encodes CASSDLDRTVTDTQYF. Variable domain in full (rest from reference TRBV2 and TRBJ2-3): EPEVTQTPSHQVTQMGQEVILRCVPISNHLYFYWYRQILGQKVEFLVSFYNNEISEKSEIFDDQFSVERPDGSNFTLKIRSTKLEDSAMYFCASSDLDRTVTDTQYFGPGTRLTVL.

The V call is TRBV2, the J call TRBJ2-1; TRBD2 matches 9 bases. Trimming at V came to 6 bases and at J to 9 bases, leaving 6 bases not matched to a gene. The germline V gene encodes CDR1 SNHLY and CDR2 FYNNEI. The CDR3 covers 13 residues. CDR3 protein: CASRGSGRTEQFF. The CDR3 DNA follows: TGTGCCAGCAGGGGGAGCGGGAGGACTGAGCAGTTCTTC.

The rearrangement joins TRBV7-3 to TRBJ2-2, with D maybe TRBD1 (6 bases). Germline loops: CDR1 SGHTA, CDR2 FQGTGA. Trimming took off 0 bases at V and 3 bases at J, with 11 bases between the two ends. The CDR3 is 16 amino acids. The CDR3 DNA follows: TGTGCCAGCAGCTTAACGCCAGGGGTCGACACCGGGGAGCTGTTTTTT. Amino acid sequence: CASSLTPGVDTGELFF.

The rearrangement uses TRBV2 and TRBJ1-2; 7 bases map to TRBD1. The V and J ends lost 6 bases and 4 bases, in that order; junction bases with no gene match: 2. Germline CDR1 reads SNHLY; CDR2 reads FYNNEI. This CDR3 has 12 amino acids. The CDR3, as DNA: TGTGCCAGCAGATCAGGGGGCTATGGCTACACCTTC. Translating it yields CASRSGGYGYTF. The entire variable domain, with the rest obtained from reference TRBV2 and TRBJ1-2, is as follows: EPEVTQTPSHQVTQMGQEVILRCVPISNHLYFYWYRQILGQKVEFLVSFYNNEISEKSEIFDDQFSVERPDGSNFTLKIRSTKLEDSAMYFCASRSGGYGYTFGSGTRLTVV.